These T cell receptor beta chains were read from a single sample in a study of OX40 agonist ivuxolimab in advanced cancers. The method was immunoSEQ multiplex PCR; TCRdb's version includes in-frame clones alone and lacks a portion of them. Of more than 6,000 clones listed, approximately 80% are singletons. Sequenced here: CD4+ or CD8+ T cells sorted from blood, sampled in a trial of the OX40 agonist ivuxolimab. The receptors come from an adult with an advanced solid tumor such as melanoma, head and neck, liver or kidney cancer. The CDR3 runs from the conserved cysteine through the conserved F or W. A D gene is named only where the DNA matches it firmly. Rows may omit the clone size; those that give it use once, few, many or a size class.

CASSSGPNTEAFF TGTGCCAGCAGCTCGGGACCAAACACTGAAGCTTTCTTT - TRBJ1-1 TRBV7-3 13 once
CASSQERGGNQPQHF TGCGCCAGCAGCCAAGAAAGGGGAGGCAATCAGCCCCAGCATTTT - TRBJ1-5 TRBV4-1 15 once
CASSPEGLNEKLFF TGTGCCAGCAGCCCCGAGGGTCTAAATGAAAAACTGTTTTTT - TRBJ1-4 TRBV7-9 14 -
CASRYVQGSGNTIYF TGTGCCAGCAGATATGTACAGGGCTCTGGAAACACCATATATTTT - TRBJ1-3 TRBV6-5 15 -
CASSYAPRTPYGYTF TGTGCCAGCAGTTACGCCCCAAGGACCCCCTATGGCTACACCTTC - TRBJ1-2 TRBV6-5 15 -
CASSDGQGTDTQYF TGTGCCAGCAGCGACGGACAGGGAACAGATACGCAGTATTTT TRBD1 TRBJ2-3 TRBV9 14 few
CASSLLEGVHEKLFF TGTGCCAGCAGCTTACTGGAAGGCGTTCATGAAAAACTGTTTTTT - TRBJ1-4 TRBV7-9 15 -
CASSLGLASDTQYF TGTGCCAGCAGTTTAGGGCTAGCGTCAGATACGCAGTATTTT - TRBJ2-3 TRBV27 14 -
CASSLVRTASYEQYF TGTGCCAGCAGCTTAGTTCGTACGGCATCCTACGAGCAGTACTTC - TRBJ2-7 TRBV13 15 -
CASSERTDQETQYF TGTGCCAGCAGCGAACGGACAGATCAAGAGACCCAGTACTTC - TRBJ2-5 TRBV14 14 -
CASSSVWEQYF TGTGCCAGCAGCAGTGTGTGGGAGCAGTACTTC - TRBJ2-7 TRBV11-1 11 few
CATSRDREAGELFF TGTGCCACCAGCAGAGACAGGGAGGCCGGGGAGCTGTTTTTT - TRBJ2-2 TRBV15 14 -
CASSLFGGSYEQYF TGCGCCAGCAGCTTGTTTGGGGGTAGCTACGAGCAGTACTTC - TRBJ2-7 TRBV5-1 14 -
CASSGVGLETQYF TGTGCCAGTAGTGGTGTGGGGCTTGAGACCCAGTACTTC - TRBJ2-5 TRBV19 13 -
CASSAQGPETQYF TGCGCCAGCAGTGCACAGGGTCCCGAGACCCAGTACTTC - TRBJ2-5 TRBV10-1 13 once
CASSHSGTGAYNEQFF TGCGCCAGCAGCCACTCCGGGACAGGGGCCTACAATGAGCAGTTCTTC TRBD1 TRBJ2-1 TRBV10-1 16 -
CASVGQLYEQYF TGTGCCAGCGTGGGACAGCTCTACGAGCAGTACTTC TRBD1 TRBJ2-7 TRBV2 12 once
CASSAVADTGELFF TGTGCCAGCAGTGCTGTGGCCGACACCGGGGAGCTGTTTTTT - TRBJ2-2 TRBV6-4 14 -
CASSEWANRGETQYF TGTGCCAGCAGTGAATGGGCCAACCGGGGTGAGACCCAGTACTTC - TRBJ2-5 TRBV25-1 15 -
CASSQFGQGNTGELFF TGCGCCAGCAGCCAGTTCGGACAGGGTAACACCGGGGAGCTGTTTTTT TRBD1 TRBJ2-2 TRBV4-1 16 -
CAMGRAYNEQFF TGTGCCATGGGACGGGCGTACAATGAGCAGTTCTTC - TRBJ2-1 TRBV2 12 -
CASSDSASGTNTGELFF TGTGCCAGCAGTGACTCAGCTAGCGGCACGAACACCGGGGAGCTGTTTTTT TRBD2 TRBJ2-2 TRBV6-4 17 -
CASSLWREPPGLGEETQYF TGTGCCAGCAGCTTATGGAGGGAACCACCGGGACTAGGGGAAGAGACCCAGTACTTC TRBD2 TRBJ2-5 TRBV11-1 19 once
CASSSFPGRNQPQHF TGTGCCAGCAGCTCTTTCCCGGGACGCAATCAGCCCCAGCATTTT - TRBJ1-5 TRBV5-6 15 few
CAISEPSTDTQYF TGTGCCATCAGTGAGCCTAGCACAGATACGCAGTATTTT - TRBJ2-3 TRBV10-3 13 few
CASSLVGGREQYF TGTGCCAGCAGCTTAGTTGGGGGGCGGGAGCAGTACTTC - TRBJ2-7 TRBV7-8 13 -
CASSYSRGARTEAFF TGTGCCAGCAGTTACTCGAGGGGCGCAAGGACTGAAGCTTTCTTT - TRBJ1-1 TRBV6-5 15 -
CASRRTASNQPQHF TGTGCCAGCAGACGGACAGCGAGCAATCAGCCCCAGCATTTT - TRBJ1-5 TRBV6-8 14 few
CASSETGGGTDTQYF TGTGCCAGCAGTGAAACGGGCGGGGGCACAGATACGCAGTATTTT - TRBJ2-3 TRBV6-4 15 few
CASSFGGGPNNEQFF TGTGCCAGCAGCTTTGGTGGGGGGCCTAACAATGAGCAGTTCTTC - TRBJ2-1 TRBV7-6 15 -
CASSLSGGHGANVLTF TGTGCCAGCAGTTTAAGTGGGGGGCATGGGGCCAACGTCCTGACTTTC - TRBJ2-6 TRBV27 16 few
CASSPDRGDYGYTF TGCGCCAGCAGCCCCGACAGGGGAGACTATGGCTACACCTTC TRBD1 TRBJ1-2 TRBV4-1 14 -
CAISGTSTDTQYF TGTGCCATTTCCGGGACTAGCACAGATACGCAGTATTTT - TRBJ2-3 TRBV11-1 13 -
CASSMVTYGYTF TGTGCCAGTAGTATGGTCACCTATGGCTACACCTTC - TRBJ1-2 TRBV19 12 few
CASSQDRGDQPQHF TGTGCCAGCAGCCAGGACAGGGGAGATCAGCCCCAGCATTTT TRBD1 TRBJ1-5 TRBV9 14 -
CASSQGRAGGPDNEQFF TGTGCCAGCAGCCAAGGCCGCGCAGGAGGGCCCGACAATGAGCAGTTCTTC - TRBJ2-1 TRBV4-2 17 -
CASSPPGTGIYGYTF TGCGCCAGCAGCCCTCCCGGGACAGGGATCTATGGCTACACCTTC TRBD1 TRBJ1-2 TRBV4-3 15 -
CASSPGVGGIYNEQFF TGTGCCAGCAGCCCGGGGGTGGGTGGTATCTACAATGAGCAGTTCTTC - TRBJ2-1 TRBV7-8 16 -
CASSLGGVGEDEQYF TGTGCCAGCAGTTTAGGGGGCGTAGGGGAGGACGAGCAGTACTTC - TRBJ2-7 TRBV6-5 15 -
CASSGQGYEQYF TGTGCCAGCAGCGGACAGGGCTACGAGCAGTACTTC TRBD1 TRBJ2-7 TRBV9 12 -
CASSSRLAFEETQYF TGTGCCAGCAGTTCCCGCTTAGCGTTCGAAGAGACCCAGTACTTC - TRBJ2-5 TRBV6-6 15 medium-sized
CSVCCPGLGTEQYF TGCAGCGTTTGTTGCCCGGGACTGGGCACCGAGCAGTACTTC - TRBJ2-7 TRBV29-1 14 medium-sized